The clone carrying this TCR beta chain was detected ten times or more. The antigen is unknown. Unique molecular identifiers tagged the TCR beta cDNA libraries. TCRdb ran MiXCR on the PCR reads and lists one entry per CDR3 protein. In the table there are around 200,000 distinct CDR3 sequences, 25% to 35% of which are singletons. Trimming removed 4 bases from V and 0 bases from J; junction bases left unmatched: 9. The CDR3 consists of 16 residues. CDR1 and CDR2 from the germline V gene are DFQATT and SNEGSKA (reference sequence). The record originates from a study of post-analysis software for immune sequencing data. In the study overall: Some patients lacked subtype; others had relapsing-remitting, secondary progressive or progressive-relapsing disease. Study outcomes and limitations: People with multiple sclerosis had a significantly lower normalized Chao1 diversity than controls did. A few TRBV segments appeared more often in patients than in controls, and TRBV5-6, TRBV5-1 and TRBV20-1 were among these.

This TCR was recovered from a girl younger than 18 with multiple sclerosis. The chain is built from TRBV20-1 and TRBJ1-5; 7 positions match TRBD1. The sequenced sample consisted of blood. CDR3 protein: CSATLGTAHSNQPQHF. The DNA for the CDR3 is TGCAGTGCTACCCTTGGGACAGCCCATAGCAATCAGCCCCAGCATTTT.